The present T cell receptor beta chain was sequenced within a study of response to subunit inactivated influenza vaccine. Study observations and caveats: A suggestion made by the authors is that each seasonal influenza vaccination recruits few new T cells.

This clonotype came up many times. As yet, its antigen is unknown. TCRdb reprocessed the RT-PCR reads with MiXCR, giving one entry per CDR3 protein. The sample yields about 480,000 distinct CDR3 sequences, approximately 10% seen once. CDR1 MNHNS and CDR2 SASEGT come from the germline V gene. Unmatched junction bases numbered 9, after V lost 6 bases and J lost 6 bases. This CDR3 region has 14 residues. The chain recombines TRBV6-1 with TRBJ1-2; TRBD1 agrees at 8 bases. The material was PBMCs from blood, obtained about 6 weeks after vaccination. The source is a man aged 50 to 60 who received an inactivated influenza vaccine. CDR3 protein: CASSLAGGRDGYTF. The DNA of the CDR3 is TGTGCCAGCAGCCTCGCAGGGGGCAGGGATGGCTACACCTTC.